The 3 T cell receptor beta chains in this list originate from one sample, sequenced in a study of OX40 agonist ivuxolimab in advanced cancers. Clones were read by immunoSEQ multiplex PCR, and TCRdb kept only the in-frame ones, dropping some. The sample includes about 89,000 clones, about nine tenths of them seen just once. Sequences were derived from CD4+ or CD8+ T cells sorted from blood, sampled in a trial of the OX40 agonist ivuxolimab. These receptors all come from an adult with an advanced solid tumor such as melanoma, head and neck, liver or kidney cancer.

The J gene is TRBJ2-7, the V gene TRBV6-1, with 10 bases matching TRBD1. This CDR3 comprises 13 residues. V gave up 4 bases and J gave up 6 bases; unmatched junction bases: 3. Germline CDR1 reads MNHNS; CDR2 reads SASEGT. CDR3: CASSGWTGGEQYF. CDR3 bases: TGTGCCAGCAGTGGATGGACAGGGGGCGAGCAGTACTTC.

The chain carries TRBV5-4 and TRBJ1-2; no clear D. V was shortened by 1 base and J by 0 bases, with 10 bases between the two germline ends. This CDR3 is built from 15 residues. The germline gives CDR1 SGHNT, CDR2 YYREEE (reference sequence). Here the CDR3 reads CASSLPSPANYGYTF. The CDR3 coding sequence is TGTGCCAGCAGCTTGCCGTCTCCAGCTAACTATGGCTACACCTTC.

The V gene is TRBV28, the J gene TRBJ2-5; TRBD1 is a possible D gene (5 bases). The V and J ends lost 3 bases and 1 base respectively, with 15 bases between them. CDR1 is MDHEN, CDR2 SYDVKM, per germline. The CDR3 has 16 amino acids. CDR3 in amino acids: CASSLFQGISQETQYF. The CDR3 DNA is TGTGCCAGCAGTTTGTTCCAGGGTATTTCCCAAGAGACCCAGTACTTC. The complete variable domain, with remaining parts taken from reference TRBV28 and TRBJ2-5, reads DVKVTQSSRYLVKRTGEKVFLECVQDMDHENMFWYRQDPGLGLRLIYFSYDVKMKEKGDIPEGYSVSREKKERFSLILESASTNQTSMYLCASSLFQGISQETQYFGPGTRLLVL.